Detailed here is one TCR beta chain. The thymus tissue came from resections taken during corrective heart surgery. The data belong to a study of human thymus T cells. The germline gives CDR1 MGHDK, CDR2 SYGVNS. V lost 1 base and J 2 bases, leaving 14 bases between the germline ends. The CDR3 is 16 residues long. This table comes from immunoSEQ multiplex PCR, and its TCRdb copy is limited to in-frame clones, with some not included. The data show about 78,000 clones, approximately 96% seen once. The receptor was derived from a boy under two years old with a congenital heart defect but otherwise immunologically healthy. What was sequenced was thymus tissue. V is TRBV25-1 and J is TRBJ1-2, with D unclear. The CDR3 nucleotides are TGTGCCAGCAGTGAATGGAAAGGCGGGGAGAACTATGGCTACACCTTC. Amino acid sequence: CASSEWKGGENYGYTF.